The rows below give T cell receptor beta chains drawn from one sample of a study of CD8 T cells in Susac syndrome. TCRdb re-called the immunoSEQ multiplex PCR reads through MiXCR, storing one row per CDR3 protein. The sample consists of about 190,000 distinct CDR3 sequences, approximately 95% of them appearing once. Sequencing input: CD4+ T cells from PBMCs. These receptors were collected from a human donor with Susac syndrome. Both conserved end residues are part of each CDR3. Each record gives: clone size, V gene, D gene, J gene, CDR3 protein, CDR3 DNA. D genes are given only for firm matches. Not every row has a clone size; where given, it reads once, few, many or a size class.

clone size: -
V gene: TRBV30
D gene: TRBD1
J gene: TRBJ1-2
CDR3 protein: CAGPGQGVSGYTF
CDR3 DNA: TGTGCCGGACCGGGACAGGGGGTGAGTGGCTACACCTTC

clone size: once
V gene: TRBV3-1
D gene: -
J gene: TRBJ1-1
CDR3 protein: CASSQGRTNTEAFF
CDR3 DNA: TGTGCCAGCAGCCAAGGCAGGACCAACACTGAAGCTTTCTTT

clone size: -
V gene: TRBV7-3
D gene: -
J gene: TRBJ2-3
CDR3 protein: CASSQGPSPSDTQYF
CDR3 DNA: TGTGCCAGCAGTCAGGGCCCTAGCCCCTCAGATACGCAGTATTTT

clone size: -
V gene: TRBV25-1
D gene: -
J gene: TRBJ2-3
CDR3 protein: CASSDDSSTDTQYF
CDR3 DNA: TGTGCCAGCAGTGACGACAGTTCAACAGATACGCAGTATTTT

clone size: once
V gene: TRBV18
D gene: -
J gene: TRBJ2-5
CDR3 protein: CASSPYGQETQYF
CDR3 DNA: TGTGCCAGCTCCCCCTACGGCCAAGAGACCCAGTACTTC

clone size: -
V gene: TRBV15
D gene: -
J gene: TRBJ2-6
CDR3 protein: CATSSTVSGSSGANVLTF
CDR3 DNA: TGTGCCACCAGCAGTACAGTCTCTGGCAGCTCTGGGGCCAACGTCCTGACTTTC

clone size: -
V gene: TRBV5-6
D gene: TRBD2
J gene: TRBJ2-7
CDR3 protein: CASSSLAGDLLLSYEQYF
CDR3 DNA: TGTGCCAGCAGCTCACTAGCGGGGGACCTTTTACTCTCCTACGAGCAGTACTTC

clone size: -
V gene: TRBV9
D gene: -
J gene: TRBJ2-3
CDR3 protein: CASSGGNGTDTQYF
CDR3 DNA: TGTGCCAGCAGCGGAGGTAACGGTACAGATACGCAGTATTTT

clone size: -
V gene: TRBV24-1
D gene: TRBD1
J gene: TRBJ2-2
CDR3 protein: CATSEDWGTGITGELFF
CDR3 DNA: TGTGCCACCAGTGAGGATTGGGGGACAGGAATCACCGGGGAGCTGTTTTTT

clone size: -
V gene: TRBV7-8
D gene: -
J gene: TRBJ1-2
CDR3 protein: CASAGHGYTF
CDR3 DNA: TGTGCCAGCGCAGGGCATGGCTACACCTTC

clone size: -
V gene: TRBV6-5
D gene: TRBD1
J gene: TRBJ2-1
CDR3 protein: CASRMTGGSYNEQFF
CDR3 DNA: TGTGCCAGCCGAATGACAGGGGGCTCCTACAATGAGCAGTTCTTC

clone size: -
V gene: TRBV14
D gene: -
J gene: TRBJ1-4
CDR3 protein: CASSQMRGVTNEKLFF
CDR3 DNA: TGTGCCAGCAGCCAAATGCGGGGTGTTACTAATGAAAAACTGTTTTTT

clone size: -
V gene: TRBV12-3/TRBV12-4
D gene: -
J gene: TRBJ2-6
CDR3 protein: CASTTRPSGANVLTF
CDR3 DNA: TGTGCCAGCACCACTAGACCCTCTGGGGCCAACGTCCTGACTTTC

clone size: once
V gene: TRBV6-5
D gene: -
J gene: TRBJ1-1
CDR3 protein: CASSGRGQRNTEAFF
CDR3 DNA: TGTGCCAGCAGTGGCCGTGGACAGCGGAACACTGAAGCTTTCTTT

clone size: -
V gene: TRBV9
D gene: -
J gene: TRBJ2-7
CDR3 protein: CASSVAGSTYEQYF
CDR3 DNA: TGTGCCAGCAGCGTAGCGGGCAGCACCTACGAGCAGTACTTC

clone size: once
V gene: TRBV27
D gene: TRBD1
J gene: TRBJ1-5
CDR3 protein: CASSPRQGLKPQHF
CDR3 DNA: TGTGCCAGCAGTCCCAGACAGGGGTTGAAGCCCCAGCATTTT

clone size: -
V gene: TRBV28
D gene: TRBD1
J gene: TRBJ1-5
CDR3 protein: CASSSGQGTQPQHF
CDR3 DNA: TGTGCCAGCAGTTCTGGACAGGGCACTCAGCCCCAGCATTTT

clone size: -
V gene: TRBV7-7
D gene: TRBD2
J gene: TRBJ2-7
CDR3 protein: CASSLRPGGGYEQYF
CDR3 DNA: TGTGCTAGCAGCTTAAGGCCGGGAGGCGGCTACGAGCAGTACTTC

clone size: -
V gene: TRBV4-1
D gene: TRBD1
J gene: TRBJ2-2
CDR3 protein: CASSREGQGATGELFF
CDR3 DNA: TGCGCCAGCAGCCGAGAGGGACAGGGAGCGACCGGGGAGCTGTTTTTT

clone size: -
V gene: TRBV9
D gene: TRBD1
J gene: TRBJ2-1
CDR3 protein: CASSVGTGGSEQFF
CDR3 DNA: TGTGCCAGCAGCGTAGGTACAGGGGGGAGTGAGCAGTTCTTC

clone size: -
V gene: TRBV9
D gene: -
J gene: TRBJ2-2
CDR3 protein: CASSVVGISGELFF
CDR3 DNA: TGTGCCAGCAGCGTAGTAGGGATCTCCGGGGAGCTGTTTTTT

clone size: -
V gene: TRBV3-1
D gene: -
J gene: TRBJ1-2
CDR3 protein: CASSHITDAGYTF
CDR3 DNA: TGTGCCAGCAGCCATATCACCGACGCGGGCTACACCTTC

clone size: -
V gene: TRBV6-4
D gene: -
J gene: TRBJ2-1
CDR3 protein: CASCLGEQFF
CDR3 DNA: TGTGCCAGCTGTTTGGGTGAGCAGTTCTTC

clone size: -
V gene: TRBV25-1
D gene: -
J gene: TRBJ1-1
CDR3 protein: CASSGQVGTEAFF
CDR3 DNA: TGTGCCAGCAGTGGACAGGTCGGTACTGAAGCTTTCTTT

clone size: -
V gene: TRBV18
D gene: -
J gene: TRBJ2-1
CDR3 protein: CASSPPLRTHYNEQFF
CDR3 DNA: TGTGCCAGCTCACCACCCCTCAGGACACATTACAATGAGCAGTTCTTC

clone size: -
V gene: TRBV11-2
D gene: -
J gene: TRBJ2-3
CDR3 protein: CASSLVAGGSVSSTDTQYF
CDR3 DNA: TGTGCCAGCAGCTTAGTGGCGGGCGGTAGTGTCTCTAGCACAGATACGCAGTATTTT

clone size: -
V gene: TRBV5-4
D gene: -
J gene: TRBJ2-5
CDR3 protein: CASSPIGRQETQYF
CDR3 DNA: TGTGCCAGCAGCCCGATAGGACGACAAGAGACCCAGTACTTC

clone size: -
V gene: TRBV30
D gene: -
J gene: TRBJ1-2
CDR3 protein: CAWKAQGTPYGYTF
CDR3 DNA: TGTGCCTGGAAGGCCCAGGGGACTCCCTATGGCTACACCTTC

clone size: -
V gene: TRBV20-1
D gene: TRBD2
J gene: TRBJ2-5
CDR3 protein: CSAYLAGGPETQYF
CDR3 DNA: TGCAGTGCTTACCTAGCGGGGGGGCCAGAGACCCAGTACTTC